Listed below are T cell receptor beta chains from one sample, sequenced in a study of T cells in Graves' hyperthyroidism and ophthalmopathy. Each CDR3 protein is one row after TCRdb ran MiXCR on the multiplex PCR reads. The top ten clones hold almost 8% of a sample with around 300,000 distinct CDR3 sequences, 13% of them seen once. The sequenced sample consisted of blood. The receptor set was obtained from a woman aged 25 to 45 with Graves' hyperthyroidism that later progressed to Graves' ophthalmopathy. CDR3s include the opening cysteine and the closing phenylalanine or tryptophan. The order of the fields is clone size, D gene, V gene, J gene, CDR3 protein, CDR3 DNA. A D gene is named only where the DNA matches it firmly. Clone size is given for some rows only: seen once, a few or many times, or a class if the clone is expanded.

size: -
D: TRBD2
V: TRBV10-3
J: TRBJ2-2
CDR3: CAISTSGRGNTGELFF
DNA: TGTGCCATCTCCACTAGCGGGAGGGGAAACACCGGGGAGCTGTTTTTT

size: many
D: -
V: TRBV2
J: TRBJ1-1
CDR3: CASSEQGALNTEAFF
DNA: TGTGCCAGCAGTGAACAAGGGGCACTAAACACTGAAGCTTTCTTT

size: many
D: -
V: TRBV2
J: TRBJ2-5
CDR3: CASRRGSQETQYF
DNA: TGTGCCAGCAGGAGGGGGTCCCAAGAGACCCAGTACTTC

size: few
D: -
V: TRBV6-2/TRBV6-3
J: TRBJ2-1
CDR3: CASSYSNNEQFF
DNA: TGTGCCAGCAGTTACTCTAACAATGAGCAGTTCTTC

size: many
D: TRBD1
V: TRBV5-8
J: TRBJ1-2
CDR3: CASSKEGQSRGYGYTF
DNA: TGTGCCAGCAGCAAGGAGGGACAGAGCCGGGGCTATGGCTACACCTTC

size: few
D: TRBD1
V: TRBV29-1
J: TRBJ2-1
CDR3: CSVDAGTGYNEQFF
DNA: TGCAGCGTTGACGCCGGGACAGGTTACAATGAGCAGTTCTTC

size: many
D: -
V: TRBV6-2/TRBV6-3
J: TRBJ2-2
CDR3: CASSYAFQENTGELFF
DNA: TGTGCCAGCAGTTACGCCTTCCAGGAGAACACCGGGGAGCTGTTTTTT

size: -
D: TRBD1
V: TRBV19
J: TRBJ2-3
CDR3: CASNPCPRGPTDTQYF
DNA: TGTGCCAGTAACCCCTGCCCCAGGGGGCCGACAGATACGCAGTATTTT

size: once
D: TRBD1
V: TRBV6-4
J: TRBJ2-3
CDR3: CASSRQGEIADTQYF
DNA: TGTGCCAGCAGTCGACAGGGCGAGATCGCAGATACGCAGTATTTT

size: many
D: TRBD2
V: TRBV30
J: TRBJ2-3
CDR3: CAWSAGLAGVGDTQYF
DNA: TGTGCCTGGAGTGCCGGACTAGCGGGAGTGGGGGATACGCAGTATTTT

size: -
D: TRBD1
V: TRBV7-9
J: TRBJ2-1
CDR3: CASRRDRLYNEQFF
DNA: TGTGCCAGCAGGAGGGACAGACTTTACAATGAGCAGTTCTTC

size: few
D: TRBD2
V: TRBV30
J: TRBJ2-3
CDR3: CAFTKATSGSGTGTQYF
DNA: TGTGCCTTTACTAAGGCGACTAGCGGCTCGGGCACAGGTACGCAGTATTTT

size: -
D: TRBD1
V: TRBV6-5
J: TRBJ2-2
CDR3: CASSYYIQGNGELFF
DNA: TGTGCCAGCAGTTACTATATACAGGGGAACGGGGAGCTGTTTTTT

size: -
D: TRBD1
V: TRBV28
J: TRBJ2-7
CDR3: CASTGTGSYEQYF
DNA: TGTGCCAGCACCGGGACAGGGTCCTACGAGCAGTACTTC

size: many
D: -
V: TRBV11-2
J: TRBJ2-3
CDR3: CASSLDRSGTDTQYF
DNA: TGTGCCAGCAGCTTAGATCGATCGGGCACAGATACGCAGTATTTT

size: -
D: TRBD2
V: TRBV29-1
J: TRBJ2-1
CDR3: CSVEDRREWYNEQFF
DNA: TGCAGCGTTGAAGATCGGCGGGAGTGGTACAATGAGCAGTTCTTC

size: many
D: TRBD1
V: TRBV20-1
J: TRBJ1-4
CDR3: CSARGSDRGHEKLFF
DNA: TGCAGTGCTAGAGGGTCAGACAGGGGGCATGAAAAACTGTTTTTT

size: many
D: -
V: TRBV3-1
J: TRBJ2-6
CDR3: CASSQDGRGSGSGANVLTF
DNA: TGTGCCAGCAGCCAAGATGGAAGGGGGTCGGGTTCTGGGGCCAACGTCCTGACTTTC

size: few
D: TRBD2
V: TRBV30
J: TRBJ2-1
CDR3: CASQEAGGPYNEQFF
DNA: TGTGCCTCCCAAGAAGCGGGAGGACCTTACAATGAGCAGTTCTTC

size: many
D: -
V: TRBV20-1
J: TRBJ2-1
CDR3: CSPAGEGNEQFF
DNA: TGCAGTCCCGCCGGGGAAGGGAATGAGCAGTTCTTC

size: many
D: -
V: TRBV28
J: TRBJ2-7
CDR3: CASQGGGSYEQYF
DNA: TGTGCCAGCCAAGGGGGGGGCTCCTACGAGCAGTACTTC

size: many
D: TRBD2
V: TRBV7-2
J: TRBJ2-7
CDR3: CASSPSGTSGWGNYEQYF
DNA: TGTGCCAGCAGCCCCTCAGGGACTAGCGGTTGGGGGAACTACGAGCAGTACTTC

size: many
D: TRBD1
V: TRBV6-6
J: TRBJ2-6
CDR3: CASSYLVGTGGSGANVLTF
DNA: TGTGCCAGCAGTTACCTGGTTGGGACAGGGGGCTCTGGGGCCAACGTCCTGACTTTC

size: many
D: -
V: TRBV30
J: TRBJ1-4
CDR3: CAWNVGNEKLFF
DNA: TGTGCCTGGAACGTGGGGAATGAAAAACTGTTTTTT

size: many
D: TRBD2
V: TRBV5-1
J: TRBJ2-7
CDR3: CASSSGTSDEQYF
DNA: TGCGCCAGCAGCTCCGGGACTAGTGATGAGCAGTACTTC

size: many
D: TRBD1
V: TRBV20-1
J: TRBJ1-2
CDR3: CSASRQGANYGYTF
DNA: TGCAGTGCTTCCCGACAGGGAGCTAACTATGGCTACACCTTC

size: few
D: -
V: TRBV10-3
J: TRBJ2-1
CDR3: CAISFTGTYNNEQFF
DNA: TGTGCCATCAGCTTTACCGGGACATACAACAATGAGCAGTTCTTC

size: many
D: -
V: TRBV2
J: TRBJ1-1
CDR3: CASSDGSNTEAFF
DNA: TGTGCCAGCAGTGACGGGAGTAACACTGAAGCTTTCTTT

size: many
D: -
V: TRBV3-1
J: TRBJ1-1
CDR3: CASSQELGETEAFF
DNA: TGTGCCAGCAGCCAAGAATTGGGGGAAACTGAAGCTTTCTTT

size: many
D: TRBD1
V: TRBV28
J: TRBJ2-7
CDR3: CASNVQGAGDEQYF
DNA: TGTGCCAGCAACGTACAGGGGGCGGGAGACGAGCAGTACTTC

size: many
D: -
V: TRBV7-6
J: TRBJ2-3
CDR3: CASSLKLGDTQYF
DNA: TGTGCCAGCAGCCTTAAGCTGGGAGATACGCAGTATTTT

size: few
D: -
V: TRBV7-9
J: TRBJ2-2
CDR3: CASSSLADNLSLKLFF
DNA: TGTGCCAGCAGCTCGTTAGCGGACAACTTAAGTTTGAAGCTGTTTTTT

size: many
D: TRBD2
V: TRBV7-8
J: TRBJ2-2
CDR3: CASSLKRTSGTTPNTGELFF
DNA: TGTGCCAGCAGCTTAAAGCGGACTAGCGGGACTACCCCGAACACCGGGGAGCTGTTTTTT

size: many
D: -
V: TRBV7-6
J: TRBJ2-1
CDR3: CASSSVDLYNEQFF
DNA: TGTGCCAGCAGCTCCGTAGACTTGTACAATGAGCAGTTCTTC

size: -
D: TRBD1
V: TRBV4-3
J: TRBJ1-4
CDR3: CASSQAGQGNEKLFF
DNA: TGCGCCAGCAGCCAGGCCGGACAGGGTAATGAAAAACTGTTTTTT

size: many
D: TRBD2
V: TRBV28
J: TRBJ2-1
CDR3: CASSLRLAGFREQFF
DNA: TGTGCCAGCAGTTTAAGGCTAGCGGGATTTCGGGAGCAGTTCTTC

size: many
D: -
V: TRBV11-2
J: TRBJ2-1
CDR3: CASSQLRGYNEQFF
DNA: TGTGCCAGCAGCCAGCTCCGGGGCTACAATGAGCAGTTCTTC

size: many
D: -
V: TRBV20-1
J: TRBJ1-1
CDR3: CSAKVVAPEAFF
DNA: TGCAGTGCTAAGGTCGTCGCACCTGAAGCTTTCTTT

size: many
D: TRBD2
V: TRBV27
J: TRBJ2-5
CDR3: CASSFGGKETQYF
DNA: TGTGCCAGCAGTTTCGGGGGGAAAGAGACCCAGTACTTC

size: many
D: -
V: TRBV12-3/TRBV12-4
J: TRBJ1-5
CDR3: CASSHSDTGPNQPQHF
DNA: TGTGCCAGCAGCCACTCTGATACAGGTCCCAATCAGCCCCAGCATTTT

size: many
D: -
V: TRBV5-1
J: TRBJ2-1
CDR3: CASSFPDSLQEPEQFF
DNA: TGCGCCAGCAGCTTCCCGGATTCCCTCCAGGAACCTGAGCAGTTCTTC

size: many
D: -
V: TRBV4-2
J: TRBJ2-1
CDR3: CASSQDLYSSYNEQFF
DNA: TGTGCCAGCAGCCAAGACCTTTACTCTAGCTACAATGAGCAGTTCTTC

size: many
D: TRBD2
V: TRBV6-5
J: TRBJ2-7
CDR3: CASSYSASGSYEQYF
DNA: TGTGCCAGCAGTTACTCTGCTAGCGGGAGTTACGAGCAGTACTTC

size: -
D: TRBD2
V: TRBV5-5
J: TRBJ2-2
CDR3: CASLLGGSRTGELFF
DNA: TGTGCCAGCTTGCTGGGGGGGTCAAGGACCGGGGAGCTGTTTTTT

size: -
D: -
V: TRBV3-1
J: TRBJ1-1
CDR3: CASSQVDRNTEAFF
DNA: TGTGCCAGCAGCCAAGTGGATCGGAACACTGAAGCTTTCTTT

size: many
D: -
V: TRBV5-6
J: TRBJ2-5
CDR3: CASSNKLTVETQYF
DNA: TGTGCCAGCAGTAACAAGTTGACCGTGGAGACCCAGTACTTC

size: few
D: -
V: TRBV20-1
J: TRBJ1-3
CDR3: CSARGDSSSGNTIYF
DNA: TGCAGTGCTAGGGGGGATTCGAGCTCTGGAAACACCATATATTTT

size: -
D: -
V: TRBV7-9
J: TRBJ1-2
CDR3: CASSLEVANYGYTF
DNA: TGTGCCAGCAGCTTAGAGGTTGCTAACTATGGCTACACCTTC

size: many
D: -
V: TRBV19
J: TRBJ2-1
CDR3: CASSSLRLSSSYNEQFF
DNA: TGTGCCAGTAGTAGCTTAAGACTCTCGAGCTCCTACAATGAGCAGTTCTTC

size: many
D: TRBD2
V: TRBV6-2/TRBV6-3
J: TRBJ2-7
CDR3: CATAGTSFYEQYF
DNA: TGTGCCACCGCGGGGACTAGCTTCTACGAGCAGTACTTC

size: -
D: TRBD2
V: TRBV7-2
J: TRBJ2-1
CDR3: CASSLLLAGGYVYEQFF
DNA: TGTGCCAGCAGCTTACTACTAGCGGGAGGGTACGTCTATGAGCAGTTCTTC

size: many
D: -
V: TRBV24-1
J: TRBJ1-1
CDR3: CATSDLGEAFF
DNA: TGTGCCACCAGTGATTTGGGTGAAGCTTTCTTT